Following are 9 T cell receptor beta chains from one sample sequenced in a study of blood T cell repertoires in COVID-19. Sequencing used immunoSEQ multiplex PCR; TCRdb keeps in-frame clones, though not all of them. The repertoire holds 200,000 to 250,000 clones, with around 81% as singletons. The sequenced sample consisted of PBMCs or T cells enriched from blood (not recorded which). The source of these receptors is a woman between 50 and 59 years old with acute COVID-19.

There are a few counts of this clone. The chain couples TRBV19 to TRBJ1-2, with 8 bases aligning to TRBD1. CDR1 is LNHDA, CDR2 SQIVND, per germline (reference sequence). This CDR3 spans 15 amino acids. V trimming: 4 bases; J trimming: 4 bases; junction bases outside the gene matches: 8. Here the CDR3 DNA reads TGTGCCAGTAGTACCCAAGGACAGGGATCCTATGGCTACACCTTC. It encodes CASSTQGQGSYGYTF.

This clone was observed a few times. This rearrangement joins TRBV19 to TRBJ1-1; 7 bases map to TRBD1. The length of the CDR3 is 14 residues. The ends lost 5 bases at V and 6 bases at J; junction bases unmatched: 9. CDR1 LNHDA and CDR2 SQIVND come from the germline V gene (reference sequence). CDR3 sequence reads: CASSDRASVAEAFF. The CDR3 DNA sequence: TGTGCCAGTAGTGACAGGGCGTCGGTGGCTGAAGCTTTCTTT. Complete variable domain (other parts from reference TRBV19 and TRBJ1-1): DGGITQSPKYLFRKEGQNVTLSCEQNLNHDAMYWYRQDPGQGLRLIYYSQIVNDFQKGDIAEGYSVSREKKESFPLTVTSAQKNPTAFYLCASSDRASVAEAFFGQGTRLTVV.

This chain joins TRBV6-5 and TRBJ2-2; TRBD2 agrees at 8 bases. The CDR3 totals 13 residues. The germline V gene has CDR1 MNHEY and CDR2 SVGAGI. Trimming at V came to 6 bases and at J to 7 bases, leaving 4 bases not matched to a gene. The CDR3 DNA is TGTGCCAGCAGGCCCGGGGGGGACGGGGAGCTGTTTTTT. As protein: CASRPGGDGELFF.

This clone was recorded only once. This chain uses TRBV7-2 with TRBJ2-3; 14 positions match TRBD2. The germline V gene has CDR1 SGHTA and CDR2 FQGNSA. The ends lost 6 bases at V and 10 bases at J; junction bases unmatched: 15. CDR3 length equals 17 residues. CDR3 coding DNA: TGTGCCAGCAGTAAGACTAGCGGGGGGGCCGTTATTAGTGCGCAGTATTTT. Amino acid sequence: CASSKTSGGAVISAQYF.

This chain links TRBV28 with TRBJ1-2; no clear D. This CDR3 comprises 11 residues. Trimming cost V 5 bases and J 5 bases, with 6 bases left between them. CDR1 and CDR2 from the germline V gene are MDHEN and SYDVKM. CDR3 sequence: CASSPQYGYTF. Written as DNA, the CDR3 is TGTGCCAGCAGTCCACAGTATGGCTACACCTTC.

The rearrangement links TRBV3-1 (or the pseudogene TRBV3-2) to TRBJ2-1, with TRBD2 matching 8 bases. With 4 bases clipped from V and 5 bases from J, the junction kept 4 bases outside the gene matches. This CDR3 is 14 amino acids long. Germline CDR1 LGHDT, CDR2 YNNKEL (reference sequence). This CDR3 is CASSPRLAHNEQFF. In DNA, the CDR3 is TGTGCCAGCAGCCCCAGACTAGCGCACAATGAGCAGTTCTTC.

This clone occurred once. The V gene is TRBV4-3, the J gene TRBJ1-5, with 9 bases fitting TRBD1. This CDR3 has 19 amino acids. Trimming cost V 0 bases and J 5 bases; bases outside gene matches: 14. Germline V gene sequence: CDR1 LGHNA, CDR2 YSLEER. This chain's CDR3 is CASSQDQGDRERFYQPQHF. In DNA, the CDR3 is TGCGCCAGCAGCCAAGATCAAGGGGACAGGGAAAGGTTCTATCAGCCCCAGCATTTT.

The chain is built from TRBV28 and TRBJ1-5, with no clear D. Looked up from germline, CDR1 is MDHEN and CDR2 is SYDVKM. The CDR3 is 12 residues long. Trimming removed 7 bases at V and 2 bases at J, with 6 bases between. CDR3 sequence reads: CASKGGNQPQHF. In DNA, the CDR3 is TGTGCCAGCAAGGGAGGCAATCAGCCCCAGCATTTT.

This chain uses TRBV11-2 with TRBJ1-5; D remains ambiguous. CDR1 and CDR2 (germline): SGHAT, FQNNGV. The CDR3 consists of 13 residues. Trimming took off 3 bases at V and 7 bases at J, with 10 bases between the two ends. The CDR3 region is CASSFPGTQPQHF. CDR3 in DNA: TGTGCCAGCAGCTTCCCAGGAACCCAGCCCCAGCATTTT.